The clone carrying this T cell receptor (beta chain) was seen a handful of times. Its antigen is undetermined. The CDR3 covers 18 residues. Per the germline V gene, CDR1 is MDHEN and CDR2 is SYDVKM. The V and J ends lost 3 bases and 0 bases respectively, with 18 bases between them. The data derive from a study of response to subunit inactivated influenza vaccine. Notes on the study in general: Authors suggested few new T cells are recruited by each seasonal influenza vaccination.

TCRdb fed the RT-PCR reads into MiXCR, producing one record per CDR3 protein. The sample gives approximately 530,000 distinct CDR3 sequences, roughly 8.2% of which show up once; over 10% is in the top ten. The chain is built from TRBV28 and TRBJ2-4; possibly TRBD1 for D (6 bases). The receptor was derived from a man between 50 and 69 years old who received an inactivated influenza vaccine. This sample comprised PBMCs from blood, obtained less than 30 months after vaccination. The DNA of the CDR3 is TGTGCCAGCAGTTTCAACATGGACAGATTAATAGCCAAAAACATTCAGTACTTC. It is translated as CASSFNMDRLIAKNIQYF.